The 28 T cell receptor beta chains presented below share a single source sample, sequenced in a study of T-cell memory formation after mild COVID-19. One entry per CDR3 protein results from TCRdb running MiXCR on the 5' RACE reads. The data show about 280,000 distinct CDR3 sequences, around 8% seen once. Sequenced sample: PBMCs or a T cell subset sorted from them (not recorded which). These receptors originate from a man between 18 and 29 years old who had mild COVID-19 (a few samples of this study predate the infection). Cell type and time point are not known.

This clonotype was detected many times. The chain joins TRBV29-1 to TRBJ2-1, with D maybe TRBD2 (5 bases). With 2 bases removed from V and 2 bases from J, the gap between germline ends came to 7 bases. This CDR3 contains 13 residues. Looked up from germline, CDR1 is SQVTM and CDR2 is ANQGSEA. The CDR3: CSVEQLAYNEQFF. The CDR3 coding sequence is TGCAGCGTTGAACAACTAGCCTACAATGAGCAGTTCTTC.

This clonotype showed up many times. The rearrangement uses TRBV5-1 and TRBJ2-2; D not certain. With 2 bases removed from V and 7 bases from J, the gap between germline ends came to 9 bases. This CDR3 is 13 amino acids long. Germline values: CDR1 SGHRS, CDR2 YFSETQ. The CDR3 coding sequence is TGCGCCAGCAGCTTCCAAGTTGGCGGGGAGCTGTTTTTT. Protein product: CASSFQVGGELFF.

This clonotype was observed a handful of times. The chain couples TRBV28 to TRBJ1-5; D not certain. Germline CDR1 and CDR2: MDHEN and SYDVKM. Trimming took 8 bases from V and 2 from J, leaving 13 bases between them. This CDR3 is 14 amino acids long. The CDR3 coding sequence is TGTGCCAGCCGCTCCCACGCGGGCAATCAGCCCCAGCATTTT. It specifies CASRSHAGNQPQHF.

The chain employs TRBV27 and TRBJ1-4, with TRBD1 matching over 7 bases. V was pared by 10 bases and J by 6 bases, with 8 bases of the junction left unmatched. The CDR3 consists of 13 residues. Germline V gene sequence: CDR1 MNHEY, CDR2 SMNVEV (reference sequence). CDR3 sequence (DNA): TGTGCCATACGCGGGACAGACCATGAAAAACTGTTTTTT. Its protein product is CAIRGTDHEKLFF.

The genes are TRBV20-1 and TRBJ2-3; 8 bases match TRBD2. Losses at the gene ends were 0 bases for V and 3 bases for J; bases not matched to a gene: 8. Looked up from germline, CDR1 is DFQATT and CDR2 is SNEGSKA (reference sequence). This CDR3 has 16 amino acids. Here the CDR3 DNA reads TGCAGTGCTAGAGATCCGAGCGGGGGAGTAACAGATACGCAGTATTTT. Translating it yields CSARDPSGGVTDTQYF.

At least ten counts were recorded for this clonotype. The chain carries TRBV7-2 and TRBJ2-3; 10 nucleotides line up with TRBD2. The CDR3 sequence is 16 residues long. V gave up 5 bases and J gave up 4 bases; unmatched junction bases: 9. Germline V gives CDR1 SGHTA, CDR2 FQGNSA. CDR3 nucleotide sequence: TGTGCCAGCAGCCGAGCTAGCGGGGGAGGGGCAGATACGCAGTATTTT. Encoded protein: CASSRASGGGADTQYF.

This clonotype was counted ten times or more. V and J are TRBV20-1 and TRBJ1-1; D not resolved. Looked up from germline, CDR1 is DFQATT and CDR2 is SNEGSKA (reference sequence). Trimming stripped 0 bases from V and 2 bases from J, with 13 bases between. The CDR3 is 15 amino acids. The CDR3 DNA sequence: TGCAGTGCTAGAGATCAGCCAGCCTTAAACACTGAAGCTTTCTTT. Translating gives CSARDQPALNTEAFF.

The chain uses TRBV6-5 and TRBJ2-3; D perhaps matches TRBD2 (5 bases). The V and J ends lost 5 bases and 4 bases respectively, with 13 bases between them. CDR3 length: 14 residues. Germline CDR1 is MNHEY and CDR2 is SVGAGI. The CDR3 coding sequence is TGTGCCAGCAGTAACCGGGGTGTTGCAGATACGCAGTATTTT. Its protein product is CASSNRGVADTQYF.

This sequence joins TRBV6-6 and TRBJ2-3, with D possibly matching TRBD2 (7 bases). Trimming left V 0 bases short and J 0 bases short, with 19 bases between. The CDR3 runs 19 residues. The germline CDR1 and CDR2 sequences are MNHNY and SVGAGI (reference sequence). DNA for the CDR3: TGTGCCAGCAGTTACTCCGGGGGGCGCGGCCCCGCTAGCACAGATACGCAGTATTTT. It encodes CASSYSGGRGPASTDTQYF.

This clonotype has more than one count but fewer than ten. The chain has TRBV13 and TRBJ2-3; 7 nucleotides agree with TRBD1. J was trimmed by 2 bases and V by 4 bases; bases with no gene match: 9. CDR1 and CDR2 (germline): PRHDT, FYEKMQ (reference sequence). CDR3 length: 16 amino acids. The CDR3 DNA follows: TGTGCCAGCAGCTCCAAGGACAGGTATTCCACAGATACGCAGTATTTT. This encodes CASSSKDRYSTDTQYF.

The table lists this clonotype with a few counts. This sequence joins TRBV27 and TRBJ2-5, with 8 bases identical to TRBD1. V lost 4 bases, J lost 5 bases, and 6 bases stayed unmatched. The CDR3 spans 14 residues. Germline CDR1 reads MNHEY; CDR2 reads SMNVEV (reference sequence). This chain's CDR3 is CASSSLGQEETQYF. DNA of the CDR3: TGTGCCAGCAGTTCGTTGGGACAGGAGGAGACCCAGTACTTC.

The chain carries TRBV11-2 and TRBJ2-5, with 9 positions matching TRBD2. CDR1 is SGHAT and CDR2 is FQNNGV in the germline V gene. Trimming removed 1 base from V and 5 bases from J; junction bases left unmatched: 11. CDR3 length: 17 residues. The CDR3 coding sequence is TGTGCCAGCAGCTTAGGACATATGCGGGGGGGCCTCGAGACCCAGTACTTC. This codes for CASSLGHMRGGLETQYF.

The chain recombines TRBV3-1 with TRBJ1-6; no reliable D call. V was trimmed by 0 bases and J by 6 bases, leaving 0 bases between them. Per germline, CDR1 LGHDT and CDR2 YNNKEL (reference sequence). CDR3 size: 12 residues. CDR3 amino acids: CASSQDNSPLHF. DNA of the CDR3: TGTGCCAGCAGCCAAGATAATTCACCCCTCCACTTT.

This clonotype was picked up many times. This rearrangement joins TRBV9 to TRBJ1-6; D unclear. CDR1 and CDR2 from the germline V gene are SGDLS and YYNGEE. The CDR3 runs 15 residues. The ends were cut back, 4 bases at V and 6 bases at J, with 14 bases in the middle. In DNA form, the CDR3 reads TGTGCCAGCAGCACGCCGGACCTCCCTAATTCACCCCTCCACTTT. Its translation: CASSTPDLPNSPLHF.

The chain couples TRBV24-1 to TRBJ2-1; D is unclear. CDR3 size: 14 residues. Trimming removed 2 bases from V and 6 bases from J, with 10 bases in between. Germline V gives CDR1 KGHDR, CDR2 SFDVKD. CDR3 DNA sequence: TGTGCCACCAGTGATTCCCTTATCCGCAATGAGCAGTTCTTC. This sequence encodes CATSDSLIRNEQFF.

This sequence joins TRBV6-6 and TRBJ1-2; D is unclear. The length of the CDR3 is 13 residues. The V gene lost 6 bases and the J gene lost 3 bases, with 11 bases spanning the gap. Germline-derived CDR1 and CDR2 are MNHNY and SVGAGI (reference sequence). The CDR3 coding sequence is TGTGCCAGCAGGAACCCGGGAGACTATGGCTACACCTTC. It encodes CASRNPGDYGYTF.

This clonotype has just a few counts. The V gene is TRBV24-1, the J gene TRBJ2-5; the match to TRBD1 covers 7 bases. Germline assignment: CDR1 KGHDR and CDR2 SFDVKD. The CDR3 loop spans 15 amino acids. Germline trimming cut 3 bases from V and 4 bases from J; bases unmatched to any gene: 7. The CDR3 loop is CATSDRGRGTETQYF. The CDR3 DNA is TGTGCCACCAGTGATAGGGGGCGCGGAACAGAGACCCAGTACTTC.

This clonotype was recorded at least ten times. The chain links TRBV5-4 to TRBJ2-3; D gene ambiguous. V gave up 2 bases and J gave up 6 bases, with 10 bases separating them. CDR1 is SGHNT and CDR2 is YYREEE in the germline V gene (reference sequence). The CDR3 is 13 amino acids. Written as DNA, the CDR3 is TGTGCCAGCAGCTTACCTCATGAGGATACGCAGTATTTT. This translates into CASSLPHEDTQYF.

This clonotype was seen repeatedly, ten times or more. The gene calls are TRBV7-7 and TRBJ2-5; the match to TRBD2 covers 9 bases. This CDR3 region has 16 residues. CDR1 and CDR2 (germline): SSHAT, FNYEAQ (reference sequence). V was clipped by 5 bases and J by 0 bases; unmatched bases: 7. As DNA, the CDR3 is TGTGCCAGCAGCCTTTCTAGCGGGACGTACCAAGAGACCCAGTACTTC. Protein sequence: CASSLSSGTYQETQYF.

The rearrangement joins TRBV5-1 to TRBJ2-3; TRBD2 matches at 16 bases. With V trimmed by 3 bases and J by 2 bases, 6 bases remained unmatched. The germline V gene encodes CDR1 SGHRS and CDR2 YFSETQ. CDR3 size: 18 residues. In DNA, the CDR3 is TGCGCCAGCAGCTCGGGACTAGCGGGGGGGCATGTCACAGATACGCAGTATTTT. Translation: CASSSGLAGGHVTDTQYF.

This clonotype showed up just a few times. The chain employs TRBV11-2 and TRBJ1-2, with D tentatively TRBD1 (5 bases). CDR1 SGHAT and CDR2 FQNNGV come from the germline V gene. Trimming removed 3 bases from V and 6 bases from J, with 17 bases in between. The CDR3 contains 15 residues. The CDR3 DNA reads TGTGCCAGCAGCTTGGATTCCAGGGTTTCCCATGGCTACACCTTC. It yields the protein CASSLDSRVSHGYTF.

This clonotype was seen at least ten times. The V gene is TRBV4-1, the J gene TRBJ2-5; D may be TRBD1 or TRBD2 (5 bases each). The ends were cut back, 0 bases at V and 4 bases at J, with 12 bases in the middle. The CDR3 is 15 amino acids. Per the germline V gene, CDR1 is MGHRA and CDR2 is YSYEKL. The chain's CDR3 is CASSQENAGGETQYF. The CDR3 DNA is TGCGCCAGCAGCCAAGAAAACGCTGGGGGAGAGACCCAGTACTTC.

The CDR3, as DNA: TGCGCCAGCAGCTTGGTCCCAGATACCTACGAGCAGTACGTC. Translating it yields CASSLVPDTYEQYV. The rearrangement uses TRBV5-1 and TRBJ2-7, with unresolved D. CDR3 length equals 14 residues. Germline V gives CDR1 SGHRS, CDR2 YFSETQ. V lost 0 bases and J lost 2, with 9 bases in between.

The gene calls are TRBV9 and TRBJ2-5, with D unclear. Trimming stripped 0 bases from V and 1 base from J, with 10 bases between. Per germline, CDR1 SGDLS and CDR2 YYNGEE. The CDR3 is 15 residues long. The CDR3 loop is CASSVEVNLQETQYF. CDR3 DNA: TGTGCCAGCAGCGTAGAAGTGAACCTCCAAGAGACCCAGTACTTC.

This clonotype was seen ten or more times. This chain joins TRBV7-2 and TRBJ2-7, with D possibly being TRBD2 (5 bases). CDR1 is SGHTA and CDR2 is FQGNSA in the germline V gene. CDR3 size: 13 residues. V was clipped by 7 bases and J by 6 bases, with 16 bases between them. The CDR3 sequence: CASTPTGLGEQYF. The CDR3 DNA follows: TGTGCCAGCACTCCCACGGGGTTGGGCGAGCAGTACTTC.

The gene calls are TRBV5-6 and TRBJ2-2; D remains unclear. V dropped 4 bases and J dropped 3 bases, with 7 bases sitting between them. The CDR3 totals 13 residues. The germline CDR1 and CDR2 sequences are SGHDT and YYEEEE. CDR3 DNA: TGTGCCAGCAGCAAGGGCGACACCGGGGAGCTGTTTTTT. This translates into CASSKGDTGELFF. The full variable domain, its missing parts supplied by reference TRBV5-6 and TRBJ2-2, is DAGVTQSPTHLIKTRGQQVTLRCSPKSGHDTVSWYQQALGQGPQFIFQYYEEEERQRGNFPDRFSGHQFPNYSSELNVNALLLGDSALYLCASSKGDTGELFFGEGSRLTVL.

The CDR3 spells CATRVGATYEAYTF. CDR3 in DNA: TGTGCCACCCGAGTGGGAGCTACGTACGAAGCTTACACCTTC. The rearrangement uses TRBV12-3 or TRBV12-4 and TRBJ1-2; D ambiguous. V was cut by 10 bases and J by 11 bases, with 26 bases left in between. CDR3 size: 14 residues.

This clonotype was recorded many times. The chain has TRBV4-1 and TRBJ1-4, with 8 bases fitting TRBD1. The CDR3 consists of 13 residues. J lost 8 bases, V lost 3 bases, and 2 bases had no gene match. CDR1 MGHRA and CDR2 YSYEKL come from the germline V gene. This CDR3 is CASSQHRGEKLFF. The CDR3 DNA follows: TGCGCCAGCAGCCAGCACAGGGGGGAAAAACTGTTTTTT.